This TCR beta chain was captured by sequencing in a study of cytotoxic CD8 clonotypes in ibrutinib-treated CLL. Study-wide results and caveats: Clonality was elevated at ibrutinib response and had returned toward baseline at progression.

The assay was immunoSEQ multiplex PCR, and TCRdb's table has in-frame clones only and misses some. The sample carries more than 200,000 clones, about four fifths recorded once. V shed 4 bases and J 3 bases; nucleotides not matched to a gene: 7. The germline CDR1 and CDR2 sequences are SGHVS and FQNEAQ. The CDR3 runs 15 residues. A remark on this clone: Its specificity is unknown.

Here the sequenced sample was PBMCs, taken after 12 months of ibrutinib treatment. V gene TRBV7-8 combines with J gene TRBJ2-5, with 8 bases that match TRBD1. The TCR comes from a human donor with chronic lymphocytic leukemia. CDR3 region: CASSYGTGDEETQYF. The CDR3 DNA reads TGTGCCAGCAGCTATGGGACAGGAGACGAAGAGACCCAGTACTTC.